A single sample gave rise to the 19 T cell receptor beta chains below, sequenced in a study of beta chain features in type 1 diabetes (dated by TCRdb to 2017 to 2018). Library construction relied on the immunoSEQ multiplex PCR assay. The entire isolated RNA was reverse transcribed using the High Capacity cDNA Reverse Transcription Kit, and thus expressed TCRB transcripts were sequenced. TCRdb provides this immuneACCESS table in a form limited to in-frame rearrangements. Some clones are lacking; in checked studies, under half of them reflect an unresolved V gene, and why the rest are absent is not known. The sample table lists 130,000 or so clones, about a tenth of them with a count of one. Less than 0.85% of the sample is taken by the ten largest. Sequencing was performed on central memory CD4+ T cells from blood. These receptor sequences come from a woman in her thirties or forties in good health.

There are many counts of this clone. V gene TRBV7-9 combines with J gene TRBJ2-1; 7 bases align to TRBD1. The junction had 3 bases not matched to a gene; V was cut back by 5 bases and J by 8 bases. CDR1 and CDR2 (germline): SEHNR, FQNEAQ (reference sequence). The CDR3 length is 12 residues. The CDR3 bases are TGTGCCAGCAGCCCCACAGGGGATGAGCAGTTCTTC. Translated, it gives CASSPTGDEQFF.

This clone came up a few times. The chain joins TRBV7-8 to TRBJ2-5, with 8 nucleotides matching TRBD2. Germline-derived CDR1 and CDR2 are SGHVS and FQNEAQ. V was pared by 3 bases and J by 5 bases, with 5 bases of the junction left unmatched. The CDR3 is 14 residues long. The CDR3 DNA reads TGTGCCAGCAGCTTTCGGGGGGGAGCTGAGACCCAGTACTTC. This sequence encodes CASSFRGGAETQYF.

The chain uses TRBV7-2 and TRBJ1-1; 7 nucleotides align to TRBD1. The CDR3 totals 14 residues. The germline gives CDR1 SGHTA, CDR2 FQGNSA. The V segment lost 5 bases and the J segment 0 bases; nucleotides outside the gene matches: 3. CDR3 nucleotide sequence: TGTGCCAGCAGCCGGGGACAGATGAACACTGAAGCTTTCTTT. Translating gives CASSRGQMNTEAFF.

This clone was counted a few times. In DNA, the CDR3 is TGTGCCAGCAGGGGTCAGGGCAGCGCCACCGGGGAGCTGTTTTTT. Translation gives CASRGQGSATGELFF. The chain is built from TRBV2 and TRBJ2-2, with D possibly TRBD1 on 5 matching bases. The CDR3 runs 15 residues. CDR1 is SNHLY, CDR2 FYNNEI, per germline. V lost 6 bases and J 4 bases, leaving 15 bases between the germline ends.

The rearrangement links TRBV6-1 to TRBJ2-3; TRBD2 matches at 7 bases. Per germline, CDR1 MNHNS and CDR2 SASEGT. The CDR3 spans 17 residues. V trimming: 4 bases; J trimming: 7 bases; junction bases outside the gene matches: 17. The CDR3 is CASSVSISGTSTYTQYF. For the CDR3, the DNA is TGTGCCAGCAGTGTCTCCATCAGCGGGACCTCTACGTATACGCAGTATTTT.

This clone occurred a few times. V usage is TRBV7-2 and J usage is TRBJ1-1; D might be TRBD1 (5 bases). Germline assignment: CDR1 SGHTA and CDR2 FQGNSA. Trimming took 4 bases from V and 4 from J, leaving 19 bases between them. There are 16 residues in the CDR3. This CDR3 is CASSSFGGGVGTEAFF. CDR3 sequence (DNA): TGTGCCAGCAGCTCCTTCGGCGGGGGAGTAGGCACTGAAGCTTTCTTT.

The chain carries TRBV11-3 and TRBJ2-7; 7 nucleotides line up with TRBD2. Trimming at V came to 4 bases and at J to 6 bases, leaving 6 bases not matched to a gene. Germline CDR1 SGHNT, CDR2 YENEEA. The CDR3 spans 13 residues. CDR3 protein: CASSSLGGSEQYF. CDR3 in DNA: TGTGCCAGCAGCTCCCTGGGGGGGTCCGAGCAGTACTTC. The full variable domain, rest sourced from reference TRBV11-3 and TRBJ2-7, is EAGVVQSPRYKIIEKKQPVAFWCNPISGHNTLYWYLQNLGQGPELLIRYENEEAVDDSQLPKDRFSAERLKGVDSTLKIQPAELGDSAVYLCASSSLGGSEQYFGPGTRLTVT.

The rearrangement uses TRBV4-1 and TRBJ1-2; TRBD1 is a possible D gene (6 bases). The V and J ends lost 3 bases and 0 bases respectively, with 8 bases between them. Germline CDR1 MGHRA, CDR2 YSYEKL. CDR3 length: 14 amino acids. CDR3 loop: CASSQGAANYGYTF. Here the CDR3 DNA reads TGCGCCAGCAGCCAGGGGGCGGCTAACTATGGCTACACCTTC.

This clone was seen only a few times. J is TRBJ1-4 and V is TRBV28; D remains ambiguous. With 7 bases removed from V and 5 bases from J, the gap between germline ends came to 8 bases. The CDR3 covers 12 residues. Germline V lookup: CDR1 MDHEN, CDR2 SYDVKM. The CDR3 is CASTFENEKLFF. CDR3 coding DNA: TGTGCCAGCACTTTCGAGAATGAAAAACTGTTTTTT.

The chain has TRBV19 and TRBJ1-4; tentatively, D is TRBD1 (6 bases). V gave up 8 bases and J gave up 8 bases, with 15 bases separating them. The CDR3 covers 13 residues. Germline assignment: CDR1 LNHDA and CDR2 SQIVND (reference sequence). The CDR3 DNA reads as TGTGCCAGTCGGACAGTCGGTAGAGAAAAACTGTTTTTT. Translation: CASRTVGREKLFF.

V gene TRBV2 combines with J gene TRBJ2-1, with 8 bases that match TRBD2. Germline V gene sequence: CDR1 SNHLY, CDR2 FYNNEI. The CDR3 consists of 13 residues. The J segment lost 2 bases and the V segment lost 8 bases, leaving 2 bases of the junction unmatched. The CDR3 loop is CASGAGAYNEQFF. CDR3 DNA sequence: TGTGCCAGCGGAGCGGGGGCCTACAATGAGCAGTTCTTC. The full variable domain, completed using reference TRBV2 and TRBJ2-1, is EPEVTQTPSHQVTQMGQEVILRCVPISNHLYFYWYRQILGQKVEFLVSFYNNEISEKSEIFDDQFSVERPDGSNFTLKIRSTKLEDSAMYFCASGAGAYNEQFFGPGTRLTVL.

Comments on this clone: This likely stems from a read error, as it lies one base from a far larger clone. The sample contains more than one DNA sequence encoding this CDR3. Here the CDR3 reads CASSPGLAGRETQYF. The CDR3 nucleotides are TGTGCCAGCAGCCCGGGACTAGCGGGGCGGGAGACCCAGTACTTC. The V call is TRBV7-2, the J call TRBJ2-5; the match to TRBD2 covers 13 bases. The V gene's germline CDR1 is SGHTA and CDR2 FQGNSA. The junction had 5 bases not matched to a gene; V was cut back by 5 bases and J by 5 bases. The CDR3 runs to 15 residues. The complete variable domain, with remaining parts taken from reference TRBV7-2 and TRBJ2-5, reads GAGVSQSPSNKVTEKGKDVELRCDPISGHTALYWYRQSLGQGLEFLIYFQGNSAPDKSGLPSDRFSAERTGGSVSTLTIQRTQQEDSAVYLCASSPGLAGRETQYFGPGTRLLVL.

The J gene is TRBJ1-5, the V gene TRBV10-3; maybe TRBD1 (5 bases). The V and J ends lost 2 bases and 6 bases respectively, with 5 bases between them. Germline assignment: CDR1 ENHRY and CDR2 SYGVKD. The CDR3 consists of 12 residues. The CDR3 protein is CAISEDSQPQHF. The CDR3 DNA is TGTGCCATCAGTGAGGACAGTCAGCCCCAGCATTTT.

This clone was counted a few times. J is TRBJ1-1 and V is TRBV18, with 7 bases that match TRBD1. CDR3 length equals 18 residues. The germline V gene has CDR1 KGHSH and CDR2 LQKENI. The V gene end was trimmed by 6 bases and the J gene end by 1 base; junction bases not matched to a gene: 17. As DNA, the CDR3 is TGTGCCAGCTCCCCCAGGAATCTTAGGACAGGTGGGAACACTGAAGCTTTCTTT. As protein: CASSPRNLRTGGNTEAFF.

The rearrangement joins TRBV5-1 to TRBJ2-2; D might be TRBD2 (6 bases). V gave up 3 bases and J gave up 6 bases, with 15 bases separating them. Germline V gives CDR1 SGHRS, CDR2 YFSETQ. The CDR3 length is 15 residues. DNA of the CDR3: TGCGCCAGCAGCTCCACCGGGACTCCCTCCGGGGAGCTGTTTTTT. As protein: CASSSTGTPSGELFF. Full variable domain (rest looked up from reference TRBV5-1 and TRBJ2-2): KAGVTQTPRYLIKTRGQQVTLSCSPISGHRSVSWYQQTPGQGLQFLFEYFSETQRNKGNFPGRFSGRQFSNSRSEMNVSTLELGDSALYLCASSSTGTPSGELFFGEGSRLTVL.

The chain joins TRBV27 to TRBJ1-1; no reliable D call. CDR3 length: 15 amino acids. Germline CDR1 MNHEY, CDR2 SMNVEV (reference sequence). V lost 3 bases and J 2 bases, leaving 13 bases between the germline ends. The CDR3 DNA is TGTGCCAGCAGTTTTAAGGCGGCCGGCAACACTGAAGCTTTCTTT. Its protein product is CASSFKAAGNTEAFF.

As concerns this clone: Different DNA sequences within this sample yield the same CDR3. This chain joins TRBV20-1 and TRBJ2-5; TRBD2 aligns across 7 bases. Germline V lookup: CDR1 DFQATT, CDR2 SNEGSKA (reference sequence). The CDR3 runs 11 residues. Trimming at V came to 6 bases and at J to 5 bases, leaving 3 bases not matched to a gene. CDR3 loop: CSAPGGETQYF. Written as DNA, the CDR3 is TGCAGTGCCCCCGGGGGGGAGACCCAGTACTTC.

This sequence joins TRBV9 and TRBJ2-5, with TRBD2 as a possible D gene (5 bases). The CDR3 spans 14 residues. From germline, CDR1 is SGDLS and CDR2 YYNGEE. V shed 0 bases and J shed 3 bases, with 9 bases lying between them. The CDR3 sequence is CASSVGLAEETQYF. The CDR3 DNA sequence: TGTGCCAGCAGCGTAGGGCTAGCCGAAGAGACCCAGTACTTC.

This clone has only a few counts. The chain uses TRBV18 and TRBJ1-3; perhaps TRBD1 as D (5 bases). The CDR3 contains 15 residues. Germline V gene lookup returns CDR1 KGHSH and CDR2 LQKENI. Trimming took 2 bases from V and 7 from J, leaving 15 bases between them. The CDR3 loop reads CASSPSGGLRNTIYF. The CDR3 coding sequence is TGTGCCAGCTCACCATCCGGGGGTCTTCGGAACACCATATATTTT.